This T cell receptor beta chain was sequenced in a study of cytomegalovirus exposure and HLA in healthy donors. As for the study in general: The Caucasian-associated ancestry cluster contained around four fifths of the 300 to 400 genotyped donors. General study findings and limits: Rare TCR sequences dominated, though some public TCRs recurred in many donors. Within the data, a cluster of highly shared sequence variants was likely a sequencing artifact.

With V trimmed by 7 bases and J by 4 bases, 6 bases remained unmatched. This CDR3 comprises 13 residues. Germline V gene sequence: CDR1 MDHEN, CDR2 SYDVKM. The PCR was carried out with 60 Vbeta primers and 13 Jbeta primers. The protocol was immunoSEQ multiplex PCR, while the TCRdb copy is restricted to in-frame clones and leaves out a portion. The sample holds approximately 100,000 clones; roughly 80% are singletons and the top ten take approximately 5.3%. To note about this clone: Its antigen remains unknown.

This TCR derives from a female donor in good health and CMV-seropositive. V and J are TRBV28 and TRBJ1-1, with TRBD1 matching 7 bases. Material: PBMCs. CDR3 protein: CASISTGVTEAFF. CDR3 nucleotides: TGTGCCAGCATCTCCACAGGGGTCACTGAAGCTTTCTTT.